The rows below give T cell receptor beta chains drawn from one sample of a study of cytomegalovirus exposure and HLA in healthy donors. Using immunoSEQ multiplex PCR, the repertoire was profiled, and TCRdb retains in-frame clones only, with some absent. The table has some 260,000 clones, 90% seen once; the top ten hold 3% to 3.5%. Sequencing input: PBMCs. The receptors here all came from a woman in her 30s in good health and CMV-seronegative. Both conserved end residues are part of each CDR3. The order of the fields is J gene, V gene, D gene, clone size, CDR3 protein, CDR3 DNA. D genes are given only for firm matches. A clone size is listed for some rows: how often the clone was seen (once, few, many), or a class if it is expanded.

J: TRBJ1-1
V: TRBV7-9
D: NA
size: NA
CDR3: CASSLDPPRDTEAFF
DNA: TGTGCCAGCAGCTTAGACCCGCCTCGGGACACTGAAGCTTTCTTT

J: TRBJ2-7
V: TRBV19
D: TRBD1
size: NA
CDR3: CASAPGQTYEQYF
DNA: TGTGCCAGTGCTCCGGGACAGACCTACGAGCAGTACTTC

J: TRBJ1-1
V: TRBV25-1
D: NA
size: NA
CDR3: CASSGVRQANTEAFF
DNA: TGTGCCAGCAGTGGGGTCAGACAGGCGAACACTGAAGCTTTCTTT

J: TRBJ1-1
V: TRBV5-1
D: NA
size: NA
CDR3: CASSLAPGGDTEAFF
DNA: TGCGCCAGCAGCTTGGCCCCGGGTGGGGACACTGAAGCTTTCTTT

J: TRBJ2-1
V: TRBV7-8
D: NA
size: NA
CDR3: CASSLGLRGSYNEQFF
DNA: TGTGCCAGCAGCTTAGGTCTTCGTGGGTCCTACAATGAGCAGTTCTTC

J: TRBJ2-7
V: TRBV6-5
D: TRBD1
size: NA
CDR3: CASSSTGVKDEQYF
DNA: TGTGCCAGCAGTTCCACAGGGGTTAAGGACGAGCAGTACTTC

J: TRBJ2-7
V: TRBV19
D: NA
size: once
CDR3: CASSAGTGFGYEQYF
DNA: TGTGCCAGTAGTGCAGGGACCGGCTTCGGCTACGAGCAGTACTTC

J: TRBJ2-7
V: TRBV11-2
D: NA
size: NA
CDR3: CASSPSTGGYEQYF
DNA: TGTGCCAGCAGCCCTTCGACAGGCGGGTACGAGCAGTACTTC

J: TRBJ2-1
V: TRBV6-1
D: TRBD2
size: NA
CDR3: CAGSEGSGSMYEQFF
DNA: TGTGCCGGCAGTGAGGGTAGCGGGAGTATGTATGAGCAGTTCTTC

J: TRBJ1-2
V: TRBV5-6
D: NA
size: NA
CDR3: CASSPPVAAYGYTF
DNA: TGTGCCAGCAGCCCCCCCGTGGCGGCCTATGGCTACACCTTC